Sequencing of this T cell receptor beta chain was carried out in a study of cytomegalovirus exposure and HLA in healthy donors. V shed 8 bases and J shed 1 base, with 10 bases lying between them. The CDR3 is 13 residues long. The germline gives CDR1 SGHTA, CDR2 FQGNSA. With 60 Vbeta and 13 Jbeta primers, the PCR was carried out. Produced via immunoSEQ multiplex PCR; TCRdb's table is partial and in-frame only. The repertoire holds some 130,000 clones, with roughly 74% as singletons. The sequenced material came from PBMCs. The sequence came from a male donor in good health and CMV-seronegative. The J gene is TRBJ2-3, the V gene TRBV7-2, with D maybe TRBD2 (5 bases). CDR3 nucleotide sequence: TGTGCCAGCGAAGCGGACCGCACAGATACGCAGTATTTT. Its translation: CASEADRTDTQYF.